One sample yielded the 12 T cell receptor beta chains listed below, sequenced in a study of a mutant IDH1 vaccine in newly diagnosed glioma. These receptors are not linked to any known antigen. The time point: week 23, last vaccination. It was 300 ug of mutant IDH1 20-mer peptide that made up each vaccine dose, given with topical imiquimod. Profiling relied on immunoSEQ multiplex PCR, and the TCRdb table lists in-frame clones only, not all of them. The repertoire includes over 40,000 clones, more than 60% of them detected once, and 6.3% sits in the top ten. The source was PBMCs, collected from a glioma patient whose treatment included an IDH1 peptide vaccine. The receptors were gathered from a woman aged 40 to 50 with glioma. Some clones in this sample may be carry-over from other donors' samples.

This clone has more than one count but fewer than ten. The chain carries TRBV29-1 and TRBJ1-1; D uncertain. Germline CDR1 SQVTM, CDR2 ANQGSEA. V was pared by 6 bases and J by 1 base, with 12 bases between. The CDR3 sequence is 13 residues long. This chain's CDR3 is CSVSGITNTEAFF. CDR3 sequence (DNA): TGCAGCGTCTCAGGTATTACGAACACTGAAGCTTTCTTT.

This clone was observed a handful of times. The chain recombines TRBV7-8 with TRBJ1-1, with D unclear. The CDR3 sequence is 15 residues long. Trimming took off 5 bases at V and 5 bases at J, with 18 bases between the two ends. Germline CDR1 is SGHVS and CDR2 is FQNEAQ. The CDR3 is CASSPRGISVTEAFF. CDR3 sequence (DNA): TGTGCCAGCAGCCCCCGAGGGATTTCGGTTACTGAAGCTTTCTTT.

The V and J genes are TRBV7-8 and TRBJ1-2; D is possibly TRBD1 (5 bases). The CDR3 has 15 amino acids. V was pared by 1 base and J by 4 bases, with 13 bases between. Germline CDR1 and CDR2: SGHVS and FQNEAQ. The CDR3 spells CASSLEGTGTYGYTF. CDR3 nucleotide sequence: TGTGCCAGCAGCTTAGAAGGGACCGGGACCTATGGCTACACCTTC.

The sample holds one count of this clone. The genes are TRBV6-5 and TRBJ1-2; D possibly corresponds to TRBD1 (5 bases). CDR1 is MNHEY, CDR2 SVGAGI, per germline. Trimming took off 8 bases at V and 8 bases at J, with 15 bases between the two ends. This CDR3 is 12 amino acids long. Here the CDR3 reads CASAYSRDGYTF. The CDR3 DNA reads TGTGCCAGCGCATACTCCAGGGACGGCTACACCTTC.

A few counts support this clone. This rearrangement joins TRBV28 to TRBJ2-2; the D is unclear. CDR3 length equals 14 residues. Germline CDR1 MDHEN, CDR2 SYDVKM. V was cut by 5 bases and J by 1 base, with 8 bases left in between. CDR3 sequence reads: CASSKTQNTGELFF. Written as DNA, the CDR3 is TGTGCCAGCAGTAAGACGCAGAACACCGGGGAGCTGTTTTTT. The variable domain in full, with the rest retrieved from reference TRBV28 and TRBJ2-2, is DVKVTQSSRYLVKRTGEKVFLECVQDMDHENMFWYRQDPGLGLRLIYFSYDVKMKEKGDIPEGYSVSREKKERFSLILESASTNQTSMYLCASSKTQNTGELFFGEGSRLTVL.

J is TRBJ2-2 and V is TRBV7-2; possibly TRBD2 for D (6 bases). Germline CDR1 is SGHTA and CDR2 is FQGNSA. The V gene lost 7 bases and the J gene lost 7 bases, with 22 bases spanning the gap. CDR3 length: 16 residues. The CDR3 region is CASNYIPPAEGGELFF. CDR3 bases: TGTGCCAGCAACTACATACCCCCCGCGGAGGGCGGGGAGCTGTTTTTT.

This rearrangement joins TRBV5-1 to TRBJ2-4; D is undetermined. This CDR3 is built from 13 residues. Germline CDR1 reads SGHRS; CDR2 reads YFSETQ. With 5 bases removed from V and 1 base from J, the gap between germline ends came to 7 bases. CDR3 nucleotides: TGCGCCAGCAGTGAGGCGGCCAAAAACATTCAGTACTTC. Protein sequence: CASSEAAKNIQYF.

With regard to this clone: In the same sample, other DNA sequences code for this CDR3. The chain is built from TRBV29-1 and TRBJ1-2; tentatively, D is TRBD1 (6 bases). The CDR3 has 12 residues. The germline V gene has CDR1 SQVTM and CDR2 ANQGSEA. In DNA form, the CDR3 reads TGCAGTGTTACGATCCAGGGGAGAGGCTACACCTTC. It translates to CSVTIQGRGYTF.

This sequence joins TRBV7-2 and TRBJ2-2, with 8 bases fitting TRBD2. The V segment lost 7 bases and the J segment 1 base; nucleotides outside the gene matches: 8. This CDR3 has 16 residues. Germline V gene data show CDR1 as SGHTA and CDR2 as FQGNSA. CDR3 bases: TGTGCCAGCAACACTTACCTAGCGGGGAACACCGGGGAGCTGTTTTTT. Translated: CASNTYLAGNTGELFF. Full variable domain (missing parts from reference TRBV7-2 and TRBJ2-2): GAGVSQSPSNKVTEKGKDVELRCDPISGHTALYWYRQSLGQGLEFLIYFQGNSAPDKSGLPSDRFSAERTGGSVSTLTIQRTQQEDSAVYLCASNTYLAGNTGELFFGEGSRLTVL.

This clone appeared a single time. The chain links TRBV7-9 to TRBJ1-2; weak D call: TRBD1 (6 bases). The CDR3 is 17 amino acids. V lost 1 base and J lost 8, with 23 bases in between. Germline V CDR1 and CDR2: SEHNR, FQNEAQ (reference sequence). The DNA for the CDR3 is TGTGCCAGCAGCTTAGGGGCAGGGGAGACCTTATATTACGGCTACACCTTC. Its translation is CASSLGAGETLYYGYTF. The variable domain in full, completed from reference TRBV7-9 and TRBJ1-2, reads DTGVSQNPRHKITKRGQNVTFRCDPISEHNRLYWYRQTLGQGPEFLTYFQNEAQLEKSRLLSDRFSAERPKGSFSTLEIQRTEQGDSAMYLCASSLGAGETLYYGYTFGSGTRLTVV.

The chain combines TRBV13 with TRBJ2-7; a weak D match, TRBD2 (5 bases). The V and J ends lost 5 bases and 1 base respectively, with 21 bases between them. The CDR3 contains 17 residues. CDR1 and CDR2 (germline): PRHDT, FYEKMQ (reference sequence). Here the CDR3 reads CASSTRRRSASSYEQYF. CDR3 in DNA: TGTGCCAGCAGCACTCGAAGGCGTAGCGCATCTTCCTACGAGCAGTACTTC.

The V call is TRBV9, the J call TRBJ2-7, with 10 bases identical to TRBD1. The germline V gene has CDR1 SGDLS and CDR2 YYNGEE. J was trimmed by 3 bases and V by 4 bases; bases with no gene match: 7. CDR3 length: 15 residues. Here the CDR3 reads CASSRGGDRGYEQYF. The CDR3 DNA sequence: TGTGCCAGCAGCCGGGGGGGGGACAGGGGCTACGAGCAGTACTTC.